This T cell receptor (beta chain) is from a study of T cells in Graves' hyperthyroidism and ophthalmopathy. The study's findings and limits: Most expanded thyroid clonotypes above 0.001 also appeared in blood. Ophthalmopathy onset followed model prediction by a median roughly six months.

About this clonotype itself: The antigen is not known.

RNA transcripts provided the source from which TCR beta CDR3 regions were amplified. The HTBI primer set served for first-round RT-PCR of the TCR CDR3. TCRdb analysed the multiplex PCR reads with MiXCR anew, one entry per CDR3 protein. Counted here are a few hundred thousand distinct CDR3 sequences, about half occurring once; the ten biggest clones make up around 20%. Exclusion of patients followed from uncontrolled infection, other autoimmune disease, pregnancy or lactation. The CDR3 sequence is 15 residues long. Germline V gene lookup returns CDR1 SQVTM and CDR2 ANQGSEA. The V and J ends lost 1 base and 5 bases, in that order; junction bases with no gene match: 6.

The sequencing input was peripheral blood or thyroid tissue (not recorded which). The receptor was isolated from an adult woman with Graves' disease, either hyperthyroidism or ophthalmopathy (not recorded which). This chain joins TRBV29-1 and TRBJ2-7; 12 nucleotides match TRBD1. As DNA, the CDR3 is TGCAGCGTTGAAGTCCGGGACAGGGGGCTCAACGAGCAGTACTTC. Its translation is CSVEVRDRGLNEQYF.